Below, 24 T cell receptor beta chains from the same sample are listed, as sequenced in a study of molecular identifiers for immune sequencing clone quantification (dated by TCRdb to 2017 to 2018). The library was made by PCR. The reads were generated on an Illumina HiSeq 4000. The public reads were reprocessed in TCRdb via fastp at Q25 and MiXCR, keeping in-frame beta chains. Each record represents a unique CDR3 protein, reported with the most common genes and DNA among its rows. The sample table contains tens of thousands of distinct CDR3 sequences; only one count was recorded for about 25% of them. The ten largest make up under 2% of the sample. Material for sequencing was naive CD8+ T cells from blood, with Jurkat cell RNA spiked in. What this sample's cell subset or site label stands for: FACS-sorted CD8+CD4-CCR7+CD45RA+ naive T cells. All receptors come from a human donor in good health. Some libraries in this study had Jurkat cell RNA spiked in.

There are many counts of this clonotype. V usage is TRBV25-1 and J usage is TRBJ1-1; the D is unclear. Trimming stripped 6 bases from V and 4 bases from J, with 9 bases between. Germline V gene lookup returns CDR1 MGHDK and CDR2 SYGVNS. The CDR3 has 12 residues. The CDR3 protein is CASSPDATEAFF. Here the CDR3 DNA reads TGTGCCAGCAGCCCGGATGCCACTGAAGCTTTCTTT.

This clonotype was recorded many times. The rearrangement joins TRBV5-6 to TRBJ1-1; unclear D gene. V was trimmed by 0 bases and J by 3 bases, leaving 12 bases between them. The length of the CDR3 is 15 residues. Germline V gives CDR1 SGHDT, CDR2 YYEEEE. The CDR3 DNA is TGTGCCAGCAGCTTGGGGCGAGGGAGGGACACTGAAGCTTTCTTT. Translation gives CASSLGRGRDTEAFF.

This clonotype was recorded many times. This chain uses TRBV5-8 with TRBJ2-7; weak D call: TRBD2 (6 bases). V lost 0 bases and J 4 bases, leaving 14 bases between the germline ends. In germline, CDR1 is SGHTS, CDR2 YDEGEE. CDR3 length: 15 residues. CDR3 residues: CASSLVAGPPYEQYF. As DNA, the CDR3 is TGTGCCAGCAGCTTGGTTGCGGGGCCCCCATACGAGCAGTACTTC.

This clonotype has ten or more counts. The chain has TRBV7-6 and TRBJ1-1, with a possible D match to TRBD1 (6 bases). CDR3 size: 15 residues. V was clipped by 5 bases and J by 4 bases, with 17 bases between them. The germline gives CDR1 SGHVS, CDR2 FNYEAQ. The CDR3 region has the DNA TGTGCCAGCAGCGCGAGCGGGGGGCTGGGCACTGAAGCTTTCTTT. Translated: CASSASGGLGTEAFF.

This clonotype was found a few times. V is TRBV27 and J is TRBJ2-7; 15 nucleotides agree with TRBD2. CDR1 and CDR2 from the germline V gene are MNHEY and SMNVEV (reference sequence). This CDR3 contains 15 residues. V lost 6 bases and J lost 5; bases outside the gene matches: 5. CDR3 bases: TGTGCCAGCAGCTCCGGGACTAGCGGGAGGAACGAGCAGTACTTC. It is translated as CASSSGTSGRNEQYF.

This clonotype was observed many times. The chain combines TRBV29-1 with TRBJ2-3, with D perhaps TRBD2 (7 bases). Trimming left V 6 bases short and J 4 bases short, with 11 bases between. The germline V gene has CDR1 SQVTM and CDR2 ANQGSEA. This CDR3 is built from 12 residues. In DNA, the CDR3 is TGCAGCGTGCTGGGGGGGCCAGATACGCAGTATTTT. This translates into CSVLGGPDTQYF.

In the case of this clonotype: A much larger clone lies a single base off, so this may be a read error. The chain uses TRBV12-3 or TRBV12-4 and TRBJ2-5; 9 nucleotides agree with TRBD1. The CDR3 has 15 amino acids. The CDR3 here is CASSLGQGWEEPQYF. Here the CDR3 DNA reads TGTGCCAGCAGTTTGGGACAGGGTTGGGAAGAGCCCCAGTACTTC.

This clonotype was observed many times. The chain recombines TRBV20-1 with TRBJ2-3, with 7 bases lining up with TRBD2. The CDR3 loop spans 15 amino acids. V lost 0 bases and J lost 4; bases outside the gene matches: 7. CDR1 and CDR2 (germline): DFQATT, SNEGSKA (reference sequence). The CDR3 loop is CSARDWLAEADTQYF. Here the CDR3 DNA reads TGCAGTGCTAGAGATTGGCTAGCGGAGGCAGATACGCAGTATTTT.

This clonotype was recorded a few times. The chain employs TRBV5-6 and TRBJ2-3; D remains ambiguous. Trimming left V 4 bases short and J 4 bases short, with 10 bases between. In germline, CDR1 is SGHDT, CDR2 YYEEEE. The CDR3 consists of 13 residues. Here the CDR3 DNA reads TGTGCCAGCAGCCTACCAGCCGCAGATACGCAGTATTTT. As protein: CASSLPAADTQYF.

Ten or more counts support this clonotype. The chain carries TRBV4-1 and TRBJ2-2, with 9 bases fitting TRBD1. CDR1 is MGHRA and CDR2 is YSYEKL in the germline V gene. The CDR3 runs 15 residues. J lost 7 bases, V lost 0 bases, and 3 bases had no gene match. The DNA for the CDR3 is TGCGCCAGCAGCCAAGAAAGACAGGGGGTCGGGGAGCTGTTTTTT. Protein sequence: CASSQERQGVGELFF.

This clonotype showed up many times. This chain joins TRBV9 and TRBJ2-1, with D perhaps matching TRBD1 or TRBD2 (6 bases each). Trimming stripped 6 bases from V and 8 bases from J, with 21 bases between. Per germline, CDR1 SGDLS and CDR2 YYNGEE. The CDR3 totals 15 residues. CDR3 residues: CASTGGGLPGHEQFF. Written as DNA, the CDR3 is TGTGCCAGCACCGGAGGGGGACTCCCGGGCCATGAGCAGTTCTTC.

In its sample, this clonotype was seen many times. The V gene is TRBV19, the J gene TRBJ1-1; the D is unclear. Looked up from germline, CDR1 is LNHDA and CDR2 is SQIVND (reference sequence). The CDR3 spans 13 residues. V lost 3 bases, J lost 7 bases, and 12 bases lay in between. This CDR3 is CASSIGNGNEAFF. CDR3 nucleotide sequence: TGTGCCAGTAGTATCGGTAATGGTAATGAAGCTTTCTTT.

This clonotype was observed at least ten times. The V call is TRBV27, the J call TRBJ1-1; a possible D gene is TRBD1 (5 bases). This CDR3 spans 14 amino acids. The V end lost 5 bases, the J end lost 1 base, and 11 bases lay between the germline ends. The germline V gene has CDR1 MNHEY and CDR2 SMNVEV (reference sequence). CDR3 in amino acids: CASSPLQGNTEAFF. The CDR3 DNA reads as TGTGCCAGCAGTCCACTTCAGGGGAACACTGAAGCTTTCTTT.

The table lists this clonotype with many counts. The V gene is TRBV27, the J gene TRBJ2-7; possible D gene TRBD2, 5 bases. The germline CDR1 and CDR2 sequences are MNHEY and SMNVEV (reference sequence). The V and J ends lost 8 bases and 3 bases respectively, with 14 bases between them. The CDR3 is 13 amino acids. Here the CDR3 reads CASGPGDDYEQYF. Written as DNA, the CDR3 is TGTGCCAGCGGCCCCGGGGATGACTACGAGCAGTACTTC.

This clonotype was counted ten times or more. V and J are TRBV7-9 and TRBJ2-7; D call uncertain. From germline, CDR1 is SEHNR and CDR2 FQNEAQ (reference sequence). CDR3 length: 14 residues. The V and J ends lost 4 bases and 5 bases respectively, with 15 bases between them. This chain's CDR3 is CASSSPQVPHEQYF. For the CDR3, the DNA is TGTGCCAGCAGCTCACCCCAGGTTCCCCACGAGCAGTACTTC.

In this sample, this clonotype turned up many times. This rearrangement joins TRBV7-6 to TRBJ2-1, with D hard to call. The CDR3 has 14 residues. With 5 bases removed from V and 8 bases from J, the gap between germline ends came to 16 bases. The V gene's germline CDR1 is SGHVS and CDR2 FNYEAQ. The CDR3 protein is CASSQVLSVDEQFF. The DNA of the CDR3 is TGTGCCAGCAGCCAAGTCCTTAGTGTCGATGAGCAGTTCTTC. The full variable domain, with the rest looked up from reference TRBV7-6 and TRBJ2-1, is GAGVSQSPRYKVTKRGQDVALRCDPISGHVSLYWYRQALGQGPEFLTYFNYEAQQDKSGLPNDRFSAERPEGSISTLTIQRTEQRDSAMYRCASSQVLSVDEQFFGPGTRLTVL.

This clonotype has a count of ten or more. The rearrangement joins TRBV30 to TRBJ1-4; TRBD1 aligns across 9 bases. Germline CDR1 GTSNPN, CDR2 SVGIG (reference sequence). The trim removed 3 bases at V and 7 bases at J, leaving 6 bases unmatched. This CDR3 comprises 14 residues. The CDR3 loop is CAWSAGTGFEKLFF. CDR3 sequence (DNA): TGTGCCTGGAGCGCCGGGACAGGGTTTGAAAAACTGTTTTTT.

This clonotype was seen ten or more times. Its ends do not fully match the called genes, so a read error is possible. V and J are TRBV9 and TRBJ2-7, with 7 bases aligning to TRBD2. The CDR3 loop spans 14 amino acids. Germline V CDR1 and CDR2: SGDLS, YYNGEE. CDR3 amino acids: CASSSGLELYKQYF. The CDR3 nucleotides are TGTGCCAGCAGCTCCGGACTAGAACTCTACAAGCAGTACTTC.

CDR3 region: CSVESRDSAYEQYF. The CDR3 DNA is TGCAGCGTTGAAAGTCGGGACAGCGCCTACGAGCAGTACTTC. The V and J genes are TRBV29-1 and TRBJ2-7, with TRBD1 identical over 7 bases. The germline gives CDR1 SQVTM, CDR2 ANQGSEA. The CDR3 totals 14 residues. J lost 2 bases, V lost 2 bases, and 6 bases had no gene match.

About this clonotype itself: Its ends do not fully match the called genes, so a read error is possible. V gene TRBV11-2 combines with J gene TRBJ2-7; the D is unclear. Germline V lookup: CDR1 SGHAT, CDR2 FQNNGV. The CDR3 length is 13 residues. The CDR3 nucleotides are TGTGCCAGCAGCTTATCGAATAGTTACGCGCAGTACTTC. Encoded protein: CASSLSNSYAQYF. Combining the CDR3 with reference TRBV11-2 and TRBJ2-7 gives the whole variable domain EAGVAQSPRYKIIEKRQSVAFWCNPISGHATLYWYQQILGQGPKLLIQFQNNGVVDDSQLPKDRFSAERLKGVDSTLKIQPAKLEDSAVYLCASSLSNSYAQYFGPGTRLTVT.

This clonotype was seen repeatedly, ten times or more. The genes are TRBV7-2 and TRBJ1-1; D call uncertain. This CDR3 has 14 amino acids. Trimming stripped 2 bases from V and 1 base from J, with 8 bases between. Germline-derived CDR1 and CDR2 are SGHTA and FQGNSA. CDR3 loop: CASSLYGENTEAFF. In nucleotides, the CDR3 is TGTGCCAGCAGCTTATACGGGGAGAACACTGAAGCTTTCTTT. The full variable domain, rest sourced from reference TRBV7-2 and TRBJ1-1, is GAGVSQSPSNKVTEKGKDVELRCDPISGHTALYWYRQSLGQGLEFLIYFQGNSAPDKSGLPSDRFSAERTGGSVSTLTIQRTQQEDSAVYLCASSLYGENTEAFFGQGTRLTVV.

This clonotype was picked up many times. The chain couples TRBV4-3 to TRBJ2-3, with D uncertain. Germline assignment: CDR1 LGHNA and CDR2 YSLEER. This CDR3 is 14 amino acids long. V lost 4 bases, J lost 1 base, and 9 bases lay in between. Here the CDR3 reads CASSPFVGTDTQYF. DNA for the CDR3: TGCGCCAGCAGCCCCTTTGTGGGCACAGATACGCAGTATTTT.

The chain combines TRBV30 with TRBJ2-7; tentative D call: TRBD2 (5 bases). CDR3 length: 15 amino acids. Germline lookup yields CDR1 GTSNPN and CDR2 SVGIG (reference sequence). The V gene lost 7 bases and the J gene lost 0 bases, with 19 bases spanning the gap. This CDR3 reads CASEAPLRSSYEQYF. CDR3 coding DNA: TGTGCCTCGGAGGCCCCCCTGCGGAGCTCCTACGAGCAGTACTTC.

The CDR3 loop reads CASSERETQYF. CDR3 coding DNA: TGCGCCAGCAGTGAGCGAGAGACCCAGTACTTC. This chain connects TRBV10-1 to TRBJ2-5, with D unresolved. Germline V gives CDR1 WNHNN, CDR2 SYGVQD (reference sequence). CDR3 length: 11 residues. V was shortened by 2 bases and J by 4 bases, with 2 bases between the two germline ends.